Shown below are 15 T cell receptor beta chains from a single sample sequenced in a study of spatial heterogeneity in lung cancer (dated by TCRdb to about 2019). This specimen's time point label, per the study, means: sample taken at primary tumor resection. Whole RNA extracted from tumor and nontumor lung tissue, or from cryopreserved PBMC samples, was used for TCR sequencing without cell sorting. Library construction relied on 5' RACE. Sequencing instrument: NextSeq 500. In TCRdb, the public reads were trimmed at Q25 with fastp and aligned with MiXCR, with productive beta chains retained. Duplicate CDR3 protein sequences are folded into a single record with the most common DNA and genes. The sample has roughly 91,000 distinct CDR3 sequences on record, approximately 20% of them singletons. Together, the top ten hold about 6.6% of the sample. This specimen consisted of PBMCs, obtained at surgery. These receptors were taken from a male donor with early-stage non-small cell lung cancer.

This sequence joins TRBV10-3 and TRBJ2-1; tentatively, D is TRBD2 (6 bases). Looked up from germline, CDR1 is ENHRY and CDR2 is SYGVKD. With 0 bases removed from V and 9 bases from J, the gap between germline ends came to 21 bases. This CDR3 comprises 17 residues. CDR3 nucleotides: TGTGCCATCAGTGAGTCGATGTGGGACTCACCGGATTCTGAGCAGTTCTTC. It codes for CAISESMWDSPDSEQFF.

V and J are TRBV28 and TRBJ1-3, with a tentative D call TRBD1 (6 bases). The germline CDR1 and CDR2 sequences are MDHEN and SYDVKM. The CDR3 contains 16 residues. Trimming took off 1 base at V and 0 bases at J, with 10 bases between the two ends. CDR3 sequence (DNA): TGTGCCAGCAGTTTATATGGGGGCACCTCTGGAAACACCATATATTTT. Translating gives CASSLYGGTSGNTIYF.

A few counts support this clonotype. CDR3 coding DNA: TGTGCCATCAGTGATCGGTCGGATACGCAGTATTTT. Amino acids: CAISDRSDTQYF. The chain employs TRBV10-3 and TRBJ2-3, with D unclear. With 3 bases removed from V and 6 bases from J, the gap between germline ends came to 7 bases. The CDR3 runs to 12 residues. Germline V CDR1 and CDR2: ENHRY, SYGVKD.

The chain joins TRBV11-2 to TRBJ2-7, with 13 bases identical to TRBD2. Trimming at V came to 2 bases and at J to 0 bases, leaving 4 bases not matched to a gene. The germline V gene has CDR1 SGHAT and CDR2 FQNNGV. The length of the CDR3 is 17 residues. Here the CDR3 reads CASSLHGTSGNSYEQYF. Here the CDR3 DNA reads TGTGCCAGCAGCTTACACGGGACTAGCGGGAACTCCTACGAGCAGTACTTC.

Ten or more counts support this clonotype. The chain has TRBV2 and TRBJ2-3; a weak D match, TRBD2 (5 bases). The length of the CDR3 is 16 residues. V lost 5 bases, J lost 0 bases, and 15 bases lay in between. CDR1 SNHLY and CDR2 FYNNEI come from the germline V gene. CDR3 sequence reads: CASSPRGYKSTDTQYF. The CDR3 coding sequence is TGTGCCAGCAGTCCCCGGGGTTACAAGAGCACAGATACGCAGTATTTT. The full variable domain, completed using reference TRBV2 and TRBJ2-3, is EPEVTQTPSHQVTQMGQEVILRCVPISNHLYFYWYRQILGQKVEFLVSFYNNEISEKSEIFDDQFSVERPDGSNFTLKIRSTKLEDSAMYFCASSPRGYKSTDTQYFGPGTRLTVL.

The V and J genes are TRBV12-3 or TRBV12-4 and TRBJ2-1; D may match TRBD1 or TRBD2 (6 bases each). V was clipped by 2 bases and J by 3 bases, with 11 bases between them. The CDR3 totals 15 residues. CDR3 bases: TGTGCCAGCAGTTTATTGGGGGGCGACTACAATGAGCAGTTCTTC. It translates to CASSLLGGDYNEQFF.

There are a few counts of this clonotype. The chain is built from TRBV7-9 and TRBJ1-6; 7 positions agree with TRBD1. V dropped 6 bases and J dropped 5; count of bases not matched to a gene: 4. Per germline, CDR1 SEHNR and CDR2 FQNEAQ (reference sequence). There are 14 residues in the CDR3. CDR3 amino acids: CASRPTGDNSPLHF. The CDR3 nucleotides are TGTGCCAGCAGACCCACAGGGGATAATTCACCCCTCCACTTT.

This chain links TRBV7-8 with TRBJ1-4; maybe TRBD1 (5 bases). CDR3 length equals 13 residues. Trimming pared 1 base from V and 10 bases from J, leaving 10 bases between. Germline V gives CDR1 SGHVS, CDR2 FQNEAQ. The chain's CDR3 is CASSLVREGKLFF. CDR3 nucleotides: TGTGCCAGCAGCTTAGTCAGGGAGGGAAAACTGTTTTTT.

There are many counts of this clonotype. The rearrangement uses TRBV11-2 and TRBJ1-2; TRBD1 might be the D (5 bases). Germline CDR1 and CDR2: SGHAT and FQNNGV. The CDR3 runs to 16 residues. Deletions cut 1 base from V and 4 bases from J, with 16 bases between. CDR3 region: CASSLAGGDPSYGYTF. Written as DNA, the CDR3 is TGTGCCAGCAGCTTAGCGGGAGGGGACCCCTCCTATGGCTACACCTTC.

This clonotype was counted only a few times. The chain couples TRBV5-5 to TRBJ2-3; D could derive from TRBD1 or TRBD2 (5 bases each). The CDR3 contains 19 residues. V was trimmed by 3 bases and J by 0 bases, leaving 23 bases between them. Looked up from germline, CDR1 is SGHKS and CDR2 is YYEKEE (reference sequence). The CDR3 nucleotides read TGTGCCAGCAGCTGGGCGCCCACAGGTACTAGTCTCAGCACAGATACGCAGTATTTT. Translating it yields CASSWAPTGTSLSTDTQYF.

V and J are TRBV5-1 and TRBJ2-6; D gene uncertain. Germline values: CDR1 SGHRS, CDR2 YFSETQ. The CDR3 consists of 15 residues. V lost 0 bases and J 0 bases, leaving 4 bases between the germline ends. As DNA, the CDR3 is TGCGCCAGCAGCTTGGCTTTCTCTGGGGCCAACGTCCTGACTTTC. It encodes CASSLAFSGANVLTF. The entire variable domain, with the rest obtained from reference TRBV5-1 and TRBJ2-6, is as follows: KAGVTQTPRYLIKTRGQQVTLSCSPISGHRSVSWYQQTPGQGLQFLFEYFSETQRNKGNFPGRFSGRQFSNSRSEMNVSTLELGDSALYLCASSLAFSGANVLTFGAGSRLTVL.

This clonotype is medium-sized within its sample. The chain links TRBV5-1 to TRBJ2-7, with D possibly being TRBD2 (6 bases). Germline values: CDR1 SGHRS, CDR2 YFSETQ. The CDR3 spans 14 residues. Between the trimmed V and J ends, which lost 4 bases and 0 bases, there was a span of 11 bases. The CDR3 nucleotides are TGCGCCAGCAGCCTTAGCGGCAGCTCCTACGAGCAGTACTTC. Its protein is CASSLSGSSYEQYF.

This clonotype was seen at least ten times. J is TRBJ2-1 and V is TRBV29-1; 8 bases are shared with TRBD1. The CDR3 is made up of 14 amino acids. The V segment lost 4 bases and the J segment 10 bases; nucleotides outside the gene matches: 12. Germline V lookup: CDR1 SQVTM, CDR2 ANQGSEA. CDR3 residues: CSVARDRSGSEQFF. The CDR3 DNA follows: TGCAGCGTTGCCCGGGACAGGTCAGGATCGGAGCAGTTCTTC.

This clonotype has more than one count but fewer than ten. The CDR3 here is CASSLGRGRNEQFF. CDR3 sequence (DNA): TGTGCCAGCAGTTTAGGCAGGGGGCGCAATGAGCAGTTCTTC. V usage is TRBV28 and J usage is TRBJ2-1; 8 bases agree with TRBD1. V dropped 2 bases and J dropped 6; count of bases not matched to a gene: 3. From germline, CDR1 is MDHEN and CDR2 SYDVKM. The CDR3 is made up of 14 amino acids.

This clonotype was seen a handful of times. The rearrangement links TRBV19 to TRBJ2-5; the D gene could be TRBD1 or TRBD2 (5 bases each). Looked up from germline, CDR1 is LNHDA and CDR2 is SQIVND (reference sequence). Trimming removed 5 bases at V and 2 bases at J, with 12 bases between. The CDR3 has 14 amino acids. The CDR3 here is CASSPTGLQETQYF. The CDR3 nucleotides read TGTGCCAGTAGTCCAACAGGACTGCAAGAGACCCAGTACTTC.